A selection of T cell receptor beta chains follows, all from one sample in a study of shared clonotypes between healthy human individuals. Repertoires were generated with immunoSEQ multiplex PCR, while TCRdb's copy carries only in-frame clones and drops some. Among some 650,000 clones listed, 95% to 98% were seen once. Sequenced input: naive CD4+ T cells sorted from blood. These receptors were taken from a woman younger than 45 in good health. The CDR3 runs from the conserved cysteine through the conserved F or W. A D gene is named only where the DNA matches it firmly. Only some rows state a clone size, as once, few, many or a class for expanded clones.

j_call clone_size d_call v_call cdr3_aa cdr3_nt
TRBJ2-7 NA NA TRBV20-1 CSARVSYEQYF TGCAGTGCTAGAGTATCATACGAGCAGTACTTC
TRBJ2-3 once TRBD2 TRBV19 CASRSLAVGADTQYF TGTGCCAGTAGATCACTAGCGGTGGGTGCAGATACGCAGTATTTT
TRBJ1-3 NA NA TRBV6-8 CATKRGSGNTIYF TGTGCCACCAAAAGGGGGTCTGGAAACACCATATATTTT
TRBJ2-7 once NA TRBV19 CASSITEGWYEQYF TGTGCCAGTAGTATCACTGAAGGCTGGTACGAGCAGTACTTC
TRBJ2-7 NA TRBD2 TRBV5-6 CASSHRREGGSYEQYF TGTGCCAGCAGCCATAGGCGGGAGGGAGGATCCTACGAGCAGTACTTC
TRBJ2-2 NA TRBD2 TRBV28 CASNPGTSGTNTGELFF TGTGCCAGCAACCCAGGGACTAGCGGAACGAACACCGGGGAGCTGTTTTTT
TRBJ1-2 NA NA TRBV6-5 CASSPTAQANYGYTF TGTGCCAGCAGCCCAACAGCTCAAGCTAACTATGGCTACACCTTC
TRBJ2-3 NA TRBD2 TRBV28 CASSSIAGGLTDTQYF TGTGCCAGCAGTTCCATAGCGGGAGGGCTCACAGATACGCAGTATTTT
TRBJ2-1 NA TRBD2 TRBV19 CASQAGGPHNEQFF TGTGCCAGTCAAGCGGGAGGGCCCCACAATGAGCAGTTCTTC
TRBJ2-3 NA TRBD1 TRBV11-2 CASSLTGEDTQYF TGTGCCAGCAGTTTAACAGGGGAAGATACGCAGTATTTT
TRBJ1-5 once NA TRBV27 CASWKGPFNQPQHF TGTGCCAGTTGGAAGGGGCCATTCAATCAGCCCCAGCATTTT
TRBJ2-2 NA TRBD2 TRBV6-4 CASSVLAGGITGELFF TGTGCCAGCAGTGTACTAGCGGGAGGTATCACCGGGGAGCTGTTTTTT
TRBJ1-1 NA NA TRBV20-1 CSVMNTEAFF TGCAGTGTTATGAACACTGAAGCTTTCTTT
TRBJ2-3 NA NA TRBV10-2 CASSATEADTQYF TGCGCCAGCAGTGCCACGGAGGCAGATACGCAGTATTTT
TRBJ2-1 NA NA TRBV30 CAWTLMGPHNEQFF TGTGCCTGGACCCTCATGGGGCCCCACAATGAGCAGTTCTTC
TRBJ1-1 NA NA TRBV6-6 CASSSRERTEAFF TGTGCCAGCAGTTCAAGAGAGCGCACTGAAGCTTTCTTT
TRBJ1-1 NA NA TRBV2 CASSELQGQTQAFF TGTGCCAGCAGTGAATTGCAGGGGCAGACTCAAGCTTTCTTT
TRBJ2-1 NA TRBD2 TRBV4-1 CASSQAASGSFYNEQFF TGCGCCAGCAGCCAGGCAGCTAGCGGGAGCTTTTACAATGAGCAGTTCTTC
TRBJ2-7 NA NA TRBV28 CASSFGQSYEQYF TGTGCCAGCAGTTTCGGCCAGTCCTACGAGCAGTACTTC
TRBJ2-1 NA TRBD2 TRBV30 CAWSTMIAGGPHEQFF TGTGCCTGGAGTACCATGATAGCGGGAGGGCCCCATGAGCAGTTCTTC
TRBJ2-1 NA NA TRBV19 CASSIDVGDWNEQFF TGTGCCAGTAGTATTGATGTGGGAGATTGGAATGAGCAGTTCTTC
TRBJ2-1 NA NA TRBV6-5 CASSYSAGPPNNEQFF TGTGCCAGCAGTTACTCGGCGGGACCGCCCAACAATGAGCAGTTCTTC
TRBJ2-1 once NA TRBV28 CASSLVGGDEQFF TGTGCCAGCAGTTTAGTAGGTGGGGATGAGCAGTTCTTC
TRBJ2-7 NA NA TRBV18 CASSLLDAEAEEQYF TGTGCCAGCTCCTTACTGGATGCGGAAGCGGAGGAGCAGTACTTC
TRBJ1-3 NA TRBD1 TRBV4-1 CASSKPQGAISSGNTIYF TGCGCCAGCAGCAAACCACAGGGGGCCATTAGCTCTGGAAACACCATATATTTT
TRBJ2-5 once TRBD1 TRBV15 CATSRDRGQETQYF TGTGCCACCAGCCGGGACAGGGGGCAAGAGACCCAGTACTTC
TRBJ2-7 NA NA TRBV13 CACHNVGAKVEQYF TGTGCCTGCCATAACGTCGGGGCTAAAGTGGAGCAGTACTTC
TRBJ1-2 NA TRBD1 TRBV28 CASTGTDYGYTF TGTGCCAGCACCGGGACAGACTATGGCTACACCTTC
TRBJ1-3 once NA TRBV11-2 CASSSQGDSGNTIYF TGTGCCAGCAGCTCCCAGGGAGACTCTGGAAACACCATATATTTT
TRBJ2-5 NA NA TRBV11-2 CASSLRDSQETQYF TGTGCCAGCAGCTTGAGAGACAGTCAAGAGACCCAGTACTTC
TRBJ2-3 NA TRBD1 TRBV6-6 CASSYGTGADTQYF TGTGCCAGCAGTTACGGGACAGGGGCAGATACGCAGTATTTT
TRBJ1-6 NA NA TRBV9 CASSLGSGEGWSSPLHF TGTGCCAGCAGCCTAGGGTCGGGGGAAGGATGGAGTTCACCCCTCCACTTT
TRBJ2-7 NA TRBD2 TRBV6-7 CASSYYRTLAGVYEQYF TGTGCCAGCAGTTACTACAGGACCCTAGCGGGGGTCTACGAGCAGTACTTC
TRBJ1-1 once TRBD1 TRBV7-9 CASSLGQGGLNTEAFF TGTGCCAGCAGCTTGGGACAGGGGGGATTGAACACTGAAGCTTTCTTT
TRBJ1-5 NA NA TRBV6-1 CASSQVGNNQPQHF TGTGCCAGCAGTCAGGTGGGAAACAATCAGCCCCAGCATTTT
TRBJ1-6 NA NA TRBV19 CASSRDTRVLHF TGTGCCAGTAGCAGGGACACCCGAGTCCTCCACTTT
TRBJ1-4 NA NA TRBV28 CASSLFQGWEKLFF TGTGCCAGCAGTTTATTCCAGGGATGGGAAAAACTGTTTTTT
TRBJ2-2 NA TRBD2 TRBV2 CASSLTSGTGELFF TGTGCCAGCAGTTTGACTAGCGGAACCGGGGAGCTGTTTTTT
TRBJ2-7 NA NA TRBV19 CASSISASSYEQYF TGTGCCAGTAGTATTAGCGCCAGCTCCTACGAGCAGTACTTC
TRBJ1-2 once TRBD1 TRBV28 CASSSTTGEDGYTF TGTGCCAGCAGTTCGACGACAGGGGAGGATGGCTACACCTTC
TRBJ2-1 NA NA TRBV12-1 CASSFALALYNEQFF TGTGCCAGCAGCTTTGCACTAGCGTTATACAATGAGCAGTTCTTC
TRBJ2-1 NA NA TRBV9 CASSVEGLRISSYNEQFF TGTGCCAGCAGCGTAGAGGGACTTCGAATTAGCTCCTACAATGAGCAGTTCTTC
TRBJ2-1 NA TRBD2 TRBV11-2 CASSFGLAGEMYQFF TGTGCCAGCAGCTTCGGACTAGCGGGAGAAATGTATCAGTTCTTC
TRBJ2-3 once NA TRBV10-3 CAISESPVDTQYF TGTGCCATCAGTGAGAGTCCCGTGGATACGCAGTATTTT
TRBJ1-4 NA TRBD1 TRBV19 CASSTTGGFEKLFF TGTGCCAGTAGCACGACAGGGGGCTTTGAAAAACTGTTTTTT
TRBJ2-3 NA NA TRBV6-1 CASSELSLWSDTQYF TGTGCCAGCAGTGAACTATCCTTATGGTCAGATACGCAGTATTTT
TRBJ2-7 NA TRBD1 TRBV6-5 CASSLDREDYEQYF TGTGCCAGCAGTTTGGACAGGGAAGACTACGAGCAGTACTTC
TRBJ2-2 NA NA TRBV6-6 CASSFNSAGELFF TGTGCCAGCAGTTTCAATAGCGCCGGGGAGCTGTTTTTT
TRBJ2-1 NA TRBD2 TRBV6-6 CASLRGEYNEQFF TGTGCCAGCCTACGGGGGGAGTACAATGAGCAGTTCTTC
TRBJ1-5 NA TRBD1 TRBV28 CASSTSQGLALDQPQHF TGTGCCAGCAGTACTTCACAGGGGTTAGCCTTAGATCAGCCCCAGCATTTT
TRBJ1-2 NA TRBD1 TRBV27 CASILRDRVDYGYTF TGTGCCAGTATATTGAGGGACAGGGTGGACTATGGCTACACCTTC
TRBJ1-2 NA NA TRBV6-6 CASSYSWLRDGYTF TGTGCCAGCAGTTACTCTTGGCTGAGGGATGGCTACACCTTC
TRBJ2-3 NA NA TRBV19 CASSISGGNSDTQYF TGTGCCAGTAGTATTAGTGGCGGGAATTCAGATACGCAGTATTTT
TRBJ2-5 NA TRBD1 TRBV11-3 CASSSEGQDETQYF TGTGCCAGCAGCTCTGAAGGACAGGACGAGACCCAGTACTTC
TRBJ1-2 NA NA TRBV25-1 CASSEPGIHGYTF TGTGCCAGCAGTGAGCCAGGGATACATGGCTACACCTTC
TRBJ1-1 NA NA TRBV13 CASSRDRVTEAFF TGTGCCAGCAGCAGGGACCGGGTTACTGAAGCTTTCTTT
TRBJ2-7 NA NA TRBV27 CASSRNTVVYEQYF TGTGCCAGCAGTCGGAACACGGTGGTTTACGAGCAGTACTTC
TRBJ2-5 once NA TRBV4-2 CASSQEVGTGTQYF TGTGCCAGCAGCCAAGAGGTGGGGACGGGGACCCAGTACTTC
TRBJ2-3 NA TRBD1 TRBV18 CASSPRVPGQGTYRTDTQYF TGTGCCAGCTCGCCCCGAGTCCCGGGACAGGGAACCTATAGGACAGATACGCAGTATTTT